The 12 T cell receptor beta chains below all came from one sample that was sequenced in a study of blood T cell repertoires in COVID-19. Profiled with immunoSEQ multiplex PCR; TCRdb holds only in-frame clones, not every one. Among some 150,000 clones listed, about 91% were seen once. Sequencing was performed on peripheral blood. These receptors came from a woman aged 55-69 years with acute or convalescent COVID-19.

This clone was found a few times. This sequence joins TRBV11-2 and TRBJ1-6; no firm D call. The CDR3 has 12 amino acids. Germline V gene sequence: CDR1 SGHAT, CDR2 FQNNGV. V dropped 3 bases and J dropped 13 bases, with 10 bases sitting between them. This chain's CDR3 is CASSFVPGPLHF. The CDR3 nucleotides read TGTGCCAGCAGCTTTGTCCCCGGGCCCCTCCACTTT. Filled out from reference TRBV11-2 and TRBJ1-6, the complete variable domain reads EAGVAQSPRYKIIEKRQSVAFWCNPISGHATLYWYQQILGQGPKLLIQFQNNGVVDDSQLPKDRFSAERLKGVDSTLKIQPAKLEDSAVYLCASSFVPGPLHFGNGTRLTVT.

About this clone: The junction differs from germline at one of its ends, possibly a read error. The chain uses TRBV28 and TRBJ2-5; 9 bases are a match to TRBD1. This CDR3 spans 14 amino acids. Germline V gives CDR1 MDHEN, CDR2 SYDVKM. CDR3 DNA: TGTGCCAGCACGGCGGGACAGGGAAGAGAGATCCAGTACTTC. Its protein is CASTAGQGREIQYF.

The rearrangement uses TRBV19 and TRBJ1-5; unclear D gene. Germline CDR1 LNHDA, CDR2 SQIVND (reference sequence). V shed 8 bases and J shed 6 bases, with 17 bases lying between them. This CDR3 is 14 amino acids long. The DNA of the CDR3 is TGTGCCAGTGCGAATGACTGGCAATCTCAGCCCCAGCATTTT. Encoded protein: CASANDWQSQPQHF.

CDR3 sequence: CAWRQTALGLPNTEAFF. The CDR3 region has the DNA TGTGCCTGGAGACAAACGGCATTGGGACTTCCGAACACTGAAGCTTTCTTT. The chain combines TRBV30 with TRBJ1-1; D is possibly TRBD1 (5 bases). V was pared by 3 bases and J by 1 base, with 21 bases between. The CDR3 contains 17 residues. The germline CDR1 and CDR2 sequences are GTSNPN and SVGIG (reference sequence).

The J gene is TRBJ2-5, the V gene TRBV4-3, with 8 bases identical to TRBD2. CDR1 is LGHNA and CDR2 is YSLEER in the germline V gene. The trim removed 0 bases at V and 1 base at J, leaving 7 bases unmatched. The CDR3 has 17 amino acids. The chain's CDR3 is CASSQDRSGGPQETQYF. The CDR3 coding sequence is TGCGCCAGCAGCCAAGATCGCAGCGGGGGACCCCAAGAGACCCAGTACTTC.

V and J are TRBV6-5 and TRBJ1-5, with a possible D match to TRBD1 (5 bases). Germline lookup yields CDR1 MNHEY and CDR2 SVGAGI. The V end was cut by 2 bases, the J end by 4 bases, with 15 bases between. The CDR3 is 16 amino acids. In DNA form, the CDR3 reads TGTGCCAGCAGTTACGGGGGGACCAATGGGAATCAGCCCCAGCATTTT. Translation: CASSYGGTNGNQPQHF.

CDR3 in DNA: TGTGCCAGCAGTTTATACGGGGAGGGCGGGGAGCTGTTTTTT. This translates into CASSLYGEGGELFF. This rearrangement joins TRBV27 to TRBJ2-2, with 7 nucleotides matching TRBD2. V gave up 1 base and J gave up 7 bases; unmatched junction bases: 3. The germline V gene has CDR1 MNHEY and CDR2 SMNVEV (reference sequence). The CDR3 runs to 14 residues.

The table lists this clone with a count of one. The rearrangement uses TRBV28 and TRBJ2-7, with 9 bases identical to TRBD2. From germline, CDR1 is MDHEN and CDR2 SYDVKM. The CDR3 sequence is 15 residues long. Trimming took 2 bases from V and 5 from J; bases not matched to a gene: 7. CDR3 DNA: TGTGCCAGCAGTTTAGCGGCGGGGGGGAACAACGAGCAGTACTTC. Amino acids: CASSLAAGGNNEQYF.

The chain couples TRBV15 to TRBJ1-1, with 7 bases matching TRBD1. Trimming cost V 5 bases and J 3 bases; bases outside gene matches: 6. The germline V gene encodes CDR1 LNHNV and CDR2 YYDKDF (reference sequence). The CDR3 totals 14 residues. The chain's CDR3 is CATSGRGRYTEAFF. The CDR3 nucleotides read TGTGCCACCAGCGGCAGGGGGAGGTACACTGAAGCTTTCTTT.

This rearrangement joins TRBV6-6 to TRBJ2-1; D unclear. The CDR3 loop spans 15 amino acids. The V gene lost 6 bases and the J gene lost 5 bases, with 17 bases spanning the gap. The V gene's germline CDR1 is MNHNY and CDR2 SVGAGI (reference sequence). The CDR3: CASRLRDTPNNEQFF. DNA of the CDR3: TGTGCCAGCAGGCTTCGTGACACACCCAACAATGAGCAGTTCTTC.

The genes are TRBV9 and TRBJ2-7; 7 bases line up with TRBD1. Germline V CDR1 and CDR2: SGDLS, YYNGEE. The CDR3 sequence is 15 residues long. V dropped 0 bases and J dropped 5; count of bases not matched to a gene: 8. CDR3 nucleotide sequence: TGTGCCAGCAGCGTAGTAACAGGGGAAGGGCACGAGCAGTACTTC. Protein product: CASSVVTGEGHEQYF. Combining the CDR3 with reference TRBV9 and TRBJ2-7 gives the whole variable domain DSGVTQTPKHLITATGQRVTLRCSPRSGDLSVYWYQQSLDQGLQFLIQYYNGEERAKGNILERFSAQQFPDLHSELNLSSLELGDSALYFCASSVVTGEGHEQYFGPGTRLTVT.

This chain connects TRBV7-9 to TRBJ1-2, with 7 bases lining up with TRBD1. Per germline, CDR1 SEHNR and CDR2 FQNEAQ (reference sequence). The CDR3 consists of 15 residues. The J segment lost 5 bases and the V segment lost 2 bases, leaving 8 bases of the junction unmatched. CDR3 residues: CASSLPGRQGYGYTF. The CDR3 nucleotides are TGTGCCAGCAGCTTACCGGGAAGACAGGGATATGGCTACACCTTC. Combining the CDR3 with reference TRBV7-9 and TRBJ1-2 gives the whole variable domain DTGVSQNPRHKITKRGQNVTFRCDPISEHNRLYWYRQTLGQGPEFLTYFQNEAQLEKSRLLSDRFSAERPKGSFSTLEIQRTEQGDSAMYLCASSLPGRQGYGYTFGSGTRLTVV.